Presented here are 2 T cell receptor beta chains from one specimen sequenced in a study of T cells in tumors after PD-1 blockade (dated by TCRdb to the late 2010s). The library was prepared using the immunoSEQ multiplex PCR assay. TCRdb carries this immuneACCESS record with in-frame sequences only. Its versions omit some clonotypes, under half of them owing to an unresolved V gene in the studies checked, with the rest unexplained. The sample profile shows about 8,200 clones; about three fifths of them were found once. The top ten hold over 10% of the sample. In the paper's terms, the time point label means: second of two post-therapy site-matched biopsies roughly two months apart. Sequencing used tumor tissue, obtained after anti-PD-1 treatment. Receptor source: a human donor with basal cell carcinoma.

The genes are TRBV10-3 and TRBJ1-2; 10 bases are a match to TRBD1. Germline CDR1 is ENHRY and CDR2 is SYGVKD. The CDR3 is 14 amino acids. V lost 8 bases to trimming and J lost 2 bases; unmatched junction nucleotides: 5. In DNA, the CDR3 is TGTGCCATCTTTCGGGACAGGGGAAACTATGGCTACACCTTC. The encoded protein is CAIFRDRGNYGYTF.

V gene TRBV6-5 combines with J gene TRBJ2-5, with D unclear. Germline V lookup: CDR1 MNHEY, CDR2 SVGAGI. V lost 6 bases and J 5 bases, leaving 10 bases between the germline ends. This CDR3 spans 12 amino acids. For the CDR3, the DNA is TGTGCCAGCAGACATGGGGTGGAGACCCAGTACTTC. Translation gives CASRHGVETQYF.